This TCR beta chain comes out of a study of T-cell reconstitution after alpha-beta-depleted transplantation in children. Unique molecular identifiers were built into the TCRbeta library. Each CDR3 protein gets one entry after TCRdb re-called the PCR reads with MiXCR. The data show more than 550,000 distinct CDR3 sequences, roughly a tenth seen once. Trimming removed 0 bases at V and 11 bases at J, with 11 bases between. CDR1 and CDR2 (germline): LGHNA, YSLEER. The CDR3 contains 12 residues. In this sample, this clonotype turned up many times. Sequences were derived from PBMCs from the stem cell graft donor, sampled from the stem cell graft. The TCR was taken from a human donor who donated a stem cell graft to a child with acute myeloid leukemia. This chain joins TRBV4-3 and TRBJ2-7; possibly TRBD1 for D (5 bases). This chain's CDR3 is CASSQDGAEKYF. CDR3 bases: TGCGCCAGCAGCCAAGATGGGGCGGAAAAGTACTTC.